The subject of this entry is one T cell receptor beta chain. In its sample, this clonotype was seen a few times. What antigen it recognizes has not been identified. No base quality information exists; no much larger clone differs at one position. Synthesis of TCR cDNA relied on 5'RACE template switching, a step that introduced a universal primer site along with unique molecular identifiers. Priming for cDNA synthesis came from both the TCR alpha and TCR beta constant segments. Two PCR steps were used to amplify libraries, with sample barcodes and sequencing adapters being added in the second step. Libraries were sequenced on Illumina HiSeq 2500 (2x100 bp) or NovaSeq (2x150 bp). The authors processed their data as follows. MIGEC was used to demultiplex reads and collapse the reads into UMI consensus sequences, and MiXCR was used for V(D)J alignment. Using edgeR on replicate PBMC samples, clonotypes were called vaccine-responding if FDR was below 0.01 and the log2 fold change was above 5 up to day 15. Bulk clonotypes were assigned CD4 or CD8 identity according to which sequenced CD4 or CD8 repertoire held them at higher abundance. TCRdb cleaned the public reads at Q25 with fastp, built clones with MiXCR and kept in-frame beta chains. Records with the same CDR3 protein are collapsed into one entry carrying the most frequent genes and DNA. For this entry, the V and J calls and clone size follow TCRdb and not the study's own pipeline. The sample table records approximately 600,000 distinct CDR3 sequences; 12% of these occur just once. The ten largest clonotypes hold about 16% of the sample.

From its cysteine to its phenylalanine, the CDR3 spans 15 amino acids. This entry keeps only the CDR3 DNA: 45 bases, framed from base 1. Per the germline V gene, KGHSH is the CDR1 and LQKENI is the CDR2. V and J are truncated by 0 bases and 4 bases respectively, leaving an intervening sequence of 13 bases. The sample belongs to a study of T cells after yellow fever vaccination (dated by TCRdb to between 2019 and 2020). For context, the study as a whole: Libraries from fractions with low cell numbers were prepared with the SMART-Seq v4 Ultra Low Input RNA kit. Bulk TCR alpha and beta repertoires were sequenced longitudinally to track T-cell clones before and after primary and booster YFV17D yellow fever vaccination. Blood samples were taken at several timepoints before and after primary and secondary immunization, and bulk PBMC replicates and cell subsets were isolated. The cohort comprised two healthy male donors, one aged 18 to 30 and one aged 30 to 39 years. Findings and caveats that apply to the study as a whole: Compared with the primary T-cell response, the secondary T-cell response was faster but weaker, reaching its peak on day 5 rather than on day 15. Most clones expanded after primary vaccination (around 96% of CD4 and about 85% of CD8) were re-detected after the booster, suggesting that broad memory maintenance occurred. A small share of clonotypes was detected in both CD4 and CD8 compartments, with the overlap likely arising from convergent recombination. Computational filtering was required because FACS-sorted repertoires could contain abundant contaminating clonotypes from the bulk population. The study included only two donors, which limits how far the findings can be generalized.

Interpreted using the paper, the treatment or condition label stands for: live attenuated yellow fever vaccine strain. At each blood-draw timepoint, two biological replicates of bulk PBMCs were obtained. PBMCs were isolated from peripheral blood using a standard Ficoll-Paque protocol. RNA was extracted with TriZol from bulk PBMCs, CD4 and CD8 fractions, and dextramer-positive and dextramer-negative fractions. The material sequenced was PBMCs, taken on the day of the yellow fever booster vaccination. This TCR came from a man aged 25-45 years who received the YFV17D yellow fever vaccine. The rearranged segments are TRBV18 and TRBJ2-7, and possibly TRBD2, on 6 matching bases. The CDR3 region reads CASSPPFARGYEQYF. At the DNA level, the sequence is TGTGCCAGCTCACCACCGTTCGCTCGGGGGTACGAGCAGTACTTC.